The TCR beta chain described here comes from a study of blood T cell repertoires in COVID-19. Study-wide background: The United States, Italy and Spain provided the acute and convalescent COVID-19 samples. T cells, B-cell-depleted T cells, or PBMCs provided the cDNA or gDNA that served as material.

Source study methods: The authors estimated nucleated cell counts from reference gene primer amplification. Sequencing was performed with immunoSEQ multiplex PCR; in TCRdb, only in-frame clones are kept and a portion is missing. That table is the source of V, J and clone size, and D and trimming were worked out from the DNA. The sample lists about 160,000 clones, about 93% seen once, with under 5% in the top ten. V was shortened by 4 bases and J by 1 base, with 9 bases between the two germline ends. CDR1 and CDR2 from the germline V gene are KGHDR and SFDVKD. The CDR3 is 14 amino acids. This clonotype was sampled from a woman aged 45 to 65 with acute or convalescent COVID-19. This chain links TRBV24-1 with TRBJ2-5; D ambiguous. The material sequenced was peripheral blood. CDR3 in amino acids: CATSDRSSQETQYF. In nucleotides, the CDR3 is TGTGCCACCAGTGACCGAAGCTCCCAAGAGACCCAGTACTTC.